The 30 T cell receptor beta chains presented below share a single source sample, sequenced in a study of human T cells and chemical hapten exposure. Via MiXCR, TCRdb re-called the RACE reads, giving one row per CDR3 protein. Here the sample spans roughly 120,000 distinct CDR3 sequences, 12% being singletons. As to time point: patch test 1, 2 weeks after DPC sensitization. Treatment described: therapeutic diphenylcyclopropenone sensitization with weekly scalp DPC. Sequenced material: whole blood, taken in connection with sensitization to the hapten diphenylcyclopropenone (DPC). The receptors come from a woman aged 45-60 years with alopecia areata. Some clones in this sample may be carry-over from other donors' samples.

Many counts were recorded for this clonotype. The rearrangement links TRBV12-3 or TRBV12-4 to TRBJ2-3; no clear D. The CDR3 consists of 10 residues. The V end lost 10 bases, the J end lost 6 bases, and 8 bases lay between the germline ends. CDR3 in DNA: TGTGCCACCGTCCCCGATACGCAGTATTTT. Translation gives CATVPDTQYF.

In this sample, this clonotype turned up a few times. The rearrangement joins TRBV2 to TRBJ1-6; D call uncertain. CDR3 length: 16 amino acids. Germline V gene data show CDR1 as SNHLY and CDR2 as FYNNEI. V lost 6 bases and J 2 bases, leaving 14 bases between the germline ends. CDR3 bases: TGTGCCAGCAGAGCCGTAGGACTGACCTATAATTCACCCCTCCACTTT. It yields the protein CASRAVGLTYNSPLHF.

This clonotype was detected a few times. The chain links TRBV5-1 to TRBJ2-5; the D is unclear. Germline CDR1 reads SGHRS; CDR2 reads YFSETQ. The germline V and J ends were trimmed by 4 bases and 5 bases, with 12 bases remaining between them. This CDR3 region has 13 residues. CDR3: CASSAEFGETQYF. Here the CDR3 DNA reads TGCGCCAGCAGCGCTGAATTTGGGGAGACCCAGTACTTC.

This clonotype was seen ten or more times. The V gene is TRBV6-2 or TRBV6-3, the J gene TRBJ1-6; D gene uncertain. Germline V lookup: CDR1 MNHEY, CDR2 SVGEGT. The CDR3 covers 14 residues. Trimming cost V 1 base and J 6 bases, with 7 bases left between them. The chain's CDR3 is CASSYWAGNSPLHF. The DNA for the CDR3 is TGTGCCAGCAGTTACTGGGCCGGTAATTCACCCCTCCACTTT.

In this sample, this clonotype turned up many times. The V and J genes are TRBV29-1 and TRBJ2-5, with a weak D call TRBD1 (5 bases). The V and J ends lost 7 bases and 5 bases respectively, with 23 bases between them. The germline V gene has CDR1 SQVTM and CDR2 ANQGSEA. This CDR3 is built from 15 residues. In DNA form, the CDR3 reads TGCAGCGCTCTAGGAAGGACATCCACGGCGGAGACCCAGTACTTC. Amino acid sequence: CSALGRTSTAETQYF.

The chain couples TRBV18 to TRBJ1-4; TRBD1 aligns across 7 bases. With V trimmed by 3 bases and J by 7 bases, 8 bases remained unmatched. Germline V CDR1 and CDR2: KGHSH, LQKENI. The CDR3 sequence is 15 residues long. The CDR3 protein is CASSPQTGVGEKLFF. The CDR3 DNA reads as TGTGCCAGCTCACCCCAAACAGGGGTTGGTGAAAAACTGTTTTTT.

This clonotype was detected only a few times. V is TRBV24-1 and J is TRBJ2-3; D remains ambiguous. The CDR3 is made up of 14 amino acids. With 4 bases removed from V and 0 bases from J, the gap between germline ends came to 7 bases. Germline values: CDR1 KGHDR, CDR2 SFDVKD. The CDR3: CATSDRSSTDTQYF. CDR3 nucleotides: TGTGCCACCAGTGACAGGTCAAGCACAGATACGCAGTATTTT.

This clonotype has at least ten counts. The chain combines TRBV23-1 with TRBJ2-3, with D hard to call. TRBV23-1 is annotated as an ORF whose role is uncertain. This CDR3 region has 14 residues. With 10 bases removed from V and 5 bases from J, the gap between germline ends came to 19 bases. The CDR3: CAISPLRVQDTQYF. CDR3 sequence (DNA): TGCGCCATTTCGCCCCTACGGGTCCAAGATACGCAGTATTTT.

This clonotype has only a few counts. J is TRBJ1-5 and V is TRBV2; D not resolved. The V end was cut by 7 bases, the J end by 1 base, with 8 bases between. This CDR3 is built from 13 residues. CDR1 and CDR2 from the germline V gene are SNHLY and FYNNEI. The CDR3 sequence is CASNPESNQPQHF. In DNA, the CDR3 is TGTGCCAGCAACCCCGAGAGCAATCAGCCCCAGCATTTT.

This clonotype was picked up many times. The chain's CDR3 is CASSLAAGGGNQPQHF. CDR3 nucleotide sequence: TGTGCCAGCAGCTTAGCGGCAGGGGGCGGCAATCAGCCCCAGCATTTT. The chain combines TRBV7-6 with TRBJ1-5; the match to TRBD1 covers 8 bases. Per germline, CDR1 SGHVS and CDR2 FNYEAQ. This CDR3 has 16 amino acids. V was pared by 0 bases and J by 2 bases, with 3 bases of the junction left unmatched.

The chain recombines TRBV20-1 with TRBJ2-3, with D hard to call. V lost 7 bases and J 5 bases, leaving 13 bases between the germline ends. Germline V CDR1 and CDR2: DFQATT, SNEGSKA (reference sequence). CDR3 length: 12 residues. This chain's CDR3 is CSVIEARDTQYF. The CDR3 DNA reads TGCAGTGTGATAGAGGCGAGAGATACGCAGTATTTT.

The chain uses TRBV2 and TRBJ2-1, with 7 bases lining up with TRBD2. The CDR3 has 14 residues. The germline V gene encodes CDR1 SNHLY and CDR2 FYNNEI. J was trimmed by 0 bases and V by 8 bases; bases with no gene match: 4. The CDR3 region has the DNA TGTGCCAGCTCCGGGAGGAGCTCCTACAATGAGCAGTTCTTC. This gives the protein CASSGRSSYNEQFF.

This clonotype was counted a few times. The V gene is TRBV2, the J gene TRBJ2-3; 8 bases are shared with TRBD2. The trim removed 7 bases at V and 7 bases at J, leaving 13 bases unmatched. Per germline, CDR1 SNHLY and CDR2 FYNNEI. This CDR3 has 15 residues. CDR3 in amino acids: CASTQAGVGVNTQYF. In DNA form, the CDR3 reads TGTGCCAGCACTCAAGCGGGAGTGGGGGTAAATACGCAGTATTTT.

V gene TRBV28 combines with J gene TRBJ2-4; 9 nucleotides agree with TRBD1. V lost 5 bases, J lost 7 bases, and 6 bases stayed unmatched. The CDR3 spans 14 residues. Germline CDR1 reads MDHEN; CDR2 reads SYDVKM. The CDR3 DNA is TGTGCCAGCAGTCCGGAGGACAGGGGTAACATTCAGTACTTC. Residues: CASSPEDRGNIQYF.

The chain carries TRBV20-1 and TRBJ1-2, with 7 bases identical to TRBD1. CDR1 and CDR2 from the germline V gene are DFQATT and SNEGSKA (reference sequence). The CDR3 has 12 residues. Trimming cost V 4 bases and J 4 bases; bases outside gene matches: 3. This chain's CDR3 is CSAIYRGYGYTF. As DNA, the CDR3 is TGCAGTGCTATCTACAGGGGCTATGGCTACACCTTC.

This clonotype was found many times. The V and J genes are TRBV12-3 or TRBV12-4 and TRBJ2-1; 10 bases match TRBD2. V was pared by 6 bases and J by 6 bases, with 8 bases of the junction left unmatched. The CDR3 extends over 15 amino acids. The CDR3 DNA sequence: TGTGCCAGCAGCCACCGATTAGCGGGGGGCAATGAGCAGTTCTTC. Protein product: CASSHRLAGGNEQFF.

This clonotype occurred a few times. V is TRBV6-6 and J is TRBJ2-7; 8 nucleotides match TRBD1. V lost 4 bases and J lost 6; bases outside the gene matches: 11. The CDR3 totals 15 residues. Germline loops: CDR1 MNHNY, CDR2 SVGAGI (reference sequence). For the CDR3, the DNA is TGTGCCAGCAGTTCTCCGGGACAGGACCAGCGCGAGCAGTACTTC. Translated: CASSSPGQDQREQYF.

This clonotype was counted a few times. The chain joins TRBV12-3 or TRBV12-4 to TRBJ2-3; D gene ambiguous. The CDR3 is 12 amino acids. Trimming removed 3 bases at V and 5 bases at J, with 6 bases between. The CDR3 bases are TGTGCCAGCAGTTTTTTAGGAGATACGCAGTATTTT. Its protein is CASSFLGDTQYF.

This clonotype was counted many times. The chain employs TRBV29-1 and TRBJ2-7; maybe TRBD2 (5 bases). This CDR3 has 13 amino acids. Trimming removed 6 bases at V and 1 base at J, with 13 bases between. Germline lookup yields CDR1 SQVTM and CDR2 ANQGSEA. DNA for the CDR3: TGCAGCGTCCATGCTCCGGGGTCCTACGAGCAGTACTTC. It specifies CSVHAPGSYEQYF.

This clonotype was recorded a few times. The gene calls are TRBV29-1 and TRBJ1-5; the D gene is possibly TRBD1 (5 bases). This CDR3 spans 15 amino acids. From germline, CDR1 is SQVTM and CDR2 ANQGSEA. The ends were cut back, 4 bases at V and 0 bases at J, with 13 bases in the middle. In nucleotides, the CDR3 is TGCAGCGTTGCGGGGGTTGGGTATAGCAATCAGCCCCAGCATTTT. This encodes CSVAGVGYSNQPQHF.

The rearrangement uses TRBV28 and TRBJ1-5; TRBD1 matches at 8 bases. There are 16 residues in the CDR3. Looked up from germline, CDR1 is MDHEN and CDR2 is SYDVKM. V dropped 1 base and J dropped 6; count of bases not matched to a gene: 8. CDR3 residues: CASSLYGQGAGQPQHF. In nucleotides, the CDR3 is TGTGCCAGCAGTTTATATGGGCAGGGGGCCGGTCAGCCCCAGCATTTT.

A few counts support this clonotype. This chain joins TRBV6-2 or TRBV6-3 and TRBJ1-5; D is unresolved. Germline loops: CDR1 MNHEY, CDR2 SVGEGT. This CDR3 spans 16 amino acids. V lost 0 bases and J lost 11, with 20 bases in between. CDR3 nucleotides: TGTGCCAGCAGTTACTCCGGTGACACGTACGGCTTGGCCCAGCATTTT. It is translated as CASSYSGDTYGLAQHF.

This clonotype was seen only a few times. Here the CDR3 DNA reads TGTGCCAGCAGCTTAGCCGGTGTGGAGACCCAGTACTTC. Encoded protein: CASSLAGVETQYF. J is TRBJ2-5 and V is TRBV11-3; D is unresolved. Germline-derived CDR1 and CDR2 are SGHNT and YENEEA. V lost 1 base to trimming and J lost 5 bases, with 8 bases between them. The CDR3 loop spans 13 amino acids.

The chain links TRBV7-8 to TRBJ2-3; tentative D call: TRBD2 (5 bases). V lost 4 bases and J 0 bases, leaving 14 bases between the germline ends. CDR3 length: 16 amino acids. Germline lookup yields CDR1 SGHVS and CDR2 FQNEAQ. The CDR3 nucleotides read TGTGCCAGCAGCTCACGACGCCGGGATAGCACAGATACGCAGTATTTT. Translating gives CASSSRRRDSTDTQYF.

The rearrangement joins TRBV18 to TRBJ2-2, with D hard to call. The CDR3 runs to 16 residues. Trimming left V 0 bases short and J 1 base short, with 9 bases between. CDR1 is KGHSH, CDR2 LQKENI, per germline. CDR3 protein: CASSPPGRRNTGELFF. CDR3 bases: TGTGCCAGCTCACCACCTGGTAGGAGGAACACCGGGGAGCTGTTTTTT.

This clonotype was observed a few times. The rearrangement uses TRBV27 and TRBJ2-7, with TRBD2 as a possible D gene (5 bases). Trimming pared 3 bases from V and 3 bases from J, leaving 15 bases between. The CDR3 is made up of 15 amino acids. Per germline, CDR1 MNHEY and CDR2 SMNVEV (reference sequence). CDR3 loop: CASSLKGARSYEQYF. For the CDR3, the DNA is TGTGCCAGCAGTTTGAAGGGAGCCCGGAGCTACGAGCAGTACTTC.

V gene TRBV5-6 combines with J gene TRBJ1-5; tentatively, D is TRBD1 (5 bases). The germline gives CDR1 SGHDT, CDR2 YYEEEE. The V and J ends lost 4 bases and 7 bases respectively, with 15 bases between them. The length of the CDR3 is 14 residues. The CDR3, as DNA: TGTGCCAGCAGCAGCAGGGTGAGTGGCCAGCCCCAGCATTTT. Translation: CASSSRVSGQPQHF.

The gene calls are TRBV3-1 and TRBJ1-3; 8 bases are shared with TRBD1. The CDR3 covers 18 residues. Per the germline V gene, CDR1 is LGHDT and CDR2 is YNNKEL (reference sequence). With 2 bases clipped from V and 4 bases from J, the junction kept 13 bases outside the gene matches. The CDR3 sequence is CASSQKTGVIFRGNTIYF. As DNA, the CDR3 is TGTGCCAGCAGCCAAAAGACAGGGGTCATATTTCGGGGAAACACCATATATTTT.

The genes are TRBV28 and TRBJ1-2; D ambiguous. Germline CDR1 MDHEN, CDR2 SYDVKM. The CDR3 covers 16 residues. V was shortened by 0 bases and J by 4 bases, with 15 bases between the two germline ends. The CDR3 coding sequence is TGTGCCAGCAGTTTATGGGCCCAGATAGCCGGCTATGGCTACACCTTC. As protein: CASSLWAQIAGYGYTF.

The chain couples TRBV4-1 to TRBJ2-1, with 9 bases matching TRBD2. Germline trimming cut 4 bases from V and 4 bases from J; bases unmatched to any gene: 8. CDR3 length equals 16 residues. In germline, CDR1 is MGHRA, CDR2 YSYEKL. The CDR3 here is CASSLLASGDYNEQFF. In DNA, the CDR3 is TGCGCCAGCAGCCTCCTTGCTAGCGGGGATTACAATGAGCAGTTCTTC.